The next 28 T cell receptor beta chains were all read from a single sample in a study of T cell changes during pregnancy in multiple sclerosis (dated by TCRdb to the late 2010s). Libraries were built with the immunoSEQ multiplex PCR assay. The immuneACCESS repertoire file appears here via TCRdb, limited to in-frame rearrangements. These files lack a portion of the clones; in checked studies, under half of the deficit traces to unresolved V genes, and the cause of the others is not known. The sample table holds around 50,000 clones, of which 87% were seen once. Of the sample, less than 6% falls within the top ten clones. The sequencing sample was made of peripheral blood from another person, used as feeder cells. These receptors came from a human donor whose cells served as feeder cells for cultures in a pregnancy study.

The chain joins TRBV30 to TRBJ2-3; 9 bases agree with TRBD1. Germline CDR1 and CDR2: GTSNPN and SVGIG (reference sequence). The V and J ends lost 5 bases and 2 bases, in that order; junction bases with no gene match: 5. The CDR3 has 14 residues. CDR3 DNA: TGTGCCTGGCGCCGGGACAGGGTCACAGATACGCAGTATTTT. It is translated as CAWRRDRVTDTQYF.

The chain couples TRBV7-8 to TRBJ2-3; D is possibly TRBD1 (6 bases). CDR3 size: 17 residues. Germline V gene data show CDR1 as SGHVS and CDR2 as FQNEAQ. Trimming stripped 1 base from V and 7 bases from J, with 21 bases between. The CDR3, as DNA: TGTGCCAGCAGCTTAGGTCCGGTGGGGGCGCTTGGAAATACGCAGTATTTT. Translating gives CASSLGPVGALGNTQYF. The complete variable domain, with remaining parts taken from reference TRBV7-8 and TRBJ2-3, reads GAGVSQSPRYKVAKRGQDVALRCDPISGHVSLFWYQQALGQGPEFLTYFQNEAQLDKSGLPSDRFFAERPEGSVSTLKIQRTQQEDSAVYLCASSLGPVGALGNTQYFGPGTRLTVL.

This sequence joins TRBV5-1 and TRBJ2-5; 13 positions agree with TRBD2. This CDR3 is 14 amino acids long. Germline V CDR1 and CDR2: SGHRS, YFSETQ. The junction had 5 bases not matched to a gene; V was cut back by 7 bases and J by 5 bases. CDR3 in amino acids: CASSGLAGAETQYF. Here the CDR3 DNA reads TGCGCCAGCTCTGGACTAGCGGGAGCGGAGACCCAGTACTTC. The whole variable domain, remainder taken from reference TRBV5-1 and TRBJ2-5, is KAGVTQTPRYLIKTRGQQVTLSCSPISGHRSVSWYQQTPGQGLQFLFEYFSETQRNKGNFPGRFSGRQFSNSRSEMNVSTLELGDSALYLCASSGLAGAETQYFGPGTRLLVL.

In this sample, this clone turned up once. The CDR3 region is CASSFLAGGTGELFF. DNA of the CDR3: TGTGCCAGCAGCTTCCTAGCGGGGGGCACCGGGGAGCTGTTTTTT. The chain couples TRBV7-2 to TRBJ2-2, with 11 bases identical to TRBD2. Looked up from germline, CDR1 is SGHTA and CDR2 is FQGNSA. The CDR3 has 15 amino acids. Trimming took 3 bases from V and 4 from J; bases not matched to a gene: 1. Variable domain in full (rest from reference TRBV7-2 and TRBJ2-2): GAGVSQSPSNKVTEKGKDVELRCDPISGHTALYWYRQSLGQGLEFLIYFQGNSAPDKSGLPSDRFSAERTGGSVSTLTIQRTQQEDSAVYLCASSFLAGGTGELFFGEGSRLTVL.

The chain is built from TRBV2 and TRBJ1-3, with unresolved D. The V end lost 3 bases, the J end lost 0 bases, and 6 bases lay between the germline ends. The CDR3 spans 14 residues. Per germline, CDR1 SNHLY and CDR2 FYNNEI. The CDR3 reads CASSDHSSGNTIYF. DNA for the CDR3: TGTGCCAGCAGTGATCACAGCTCTGGAAACACCATATATTTT.

The chain couples TRBV2 to TRBJ1-1; D might be TRBD1 (6 bases). Germline values: CDR1 SNHLY, CDR2 FYNNEI. The CDR3 loop spans 10 amino acids. V was trimmed by 8 bases and J by 6 bases, leaving 7 bases between them. The CDR3: CASAGAEAFF. The CDR3 DNA follows: TGTGCCAGCGCAGGGGCTGAAGCTTTCTTT.

The V and J genes are TRBV5-6 and TRBJ1-2; 8 nucleotides agree with TRBD1. The CDR3 loop spans 14 amino acids. Germline V gene sequence: CDR1 SGHDT, CDR2 YYEEEE. With 7 bases clipped from V and 0 bases from J, the junction kept 5 bases outside the gene matches. CDR3 sequence (DNA): TGTGCCAGCGGACAGGGCCAAGCTAACTATGGCTACACCTTC. Its translation is CASGQGQANYGYTF.

The count of this clone is one. The chain uses TRBV5-6 and TRBJ1-2, with 11 positions matching TRBD1. V dropped 3 bases and J dropped 3; count of bases not matched to a gene: 1. The CDR3 is made up of 14 amino acids. The V gene's germline CDR1 is SGHDT and CDR2 YYEEEE. CDR3 DNA sequence: TGTGCCAGCAGCTGGACAGGGGGCGACTATGGCTACACCTTC. Its protein product is CASSWTGGDYGYTF.

In DNA, the CDR3 is TGCAGCGTTGTTTACTCCTACGAGCAGTACTTC. It translates to CSVVYSYEQYF. The chain recombines TRBV29-1 with TRBJ2-7; D call uncertain. CDR3 length equals 11 residues. Per germline, CDR1 SQVTM and CDR2 ANQGSEA. V was pared by 4 bases and J by 0 bases, with 4 bases between.

The gene calls are TRBV6-4 and TRBJ2-1, with 8 bases fitting TRBD2. V dropped 3 bases and J dropped 15; count of bases not matched to a gene: 7. The CDR3 has 12 amino acids. Germline CDR1 MRHNA, CDR2 SNTAGT. Here the CDR3 reads CASSDRGGESFF. The CDR3 region has the DNA TGTGCCAGCAGTGATCGGGGGGGCGAATCGTTCTTC.

The V gene is TRBV18, the J gene TRBJ2-7; 8 positions match TRBD1. J lost 4 bases, V lost 5 bases, and 7 bases had no gene match. In germline, CDR1 is KGHSH, CDR2 LQKENI. CDR3 length equals 14 residues. This CDR3 reads CASSAGTGPYEQYF. CDR3 DNA: TGTGCCAGCTCAGCCGGGACAGGACCTTACGAGCAGTACTTC. The full variable domain, rest sourced from reference TRBV18 and TRBJ2-7, is NAGVMQNPRHLVRRRGQEARLRCSPMKGHSHVYWYRQLPEEGLKFMVYLQKENIIDESGMPKERFSAEFPKEGPSILRIQQVVRGDSAAYFCASSAGTGPYEQYFGPGTRLTVT.

This rearrangement joins TRBV10-3 to TRBJ2-7; 8 bases are shared with TRBD2. The ends lost 5 bases at V and 0 bases at J; junction bases unmatched: 6. Germline assignment: CDR1 ENHRY and CDR2 SYGVKD. The CDR3 runs 15 residues. This CDR3 is CAISTPAGASYEQYF. CDR3 nucleotide sequence: TGTGCCATCAGTACCCCAGCGGGAGCCTCCTACGAGCAGTACTTC.

This chain joins TRBV10-3 and TRBJ1-5; TRBD1 matches at 7 bases. The CDR3 totals 16 residues. V shed 0 bases and J 2 bases; nucleotides not matched to a gene: 4. Looked up from germline, CDR1 is ENHRY and CDR2 is SYGVKD. The CDR3 bases are TGTGCCATCAGTGAGTCGAACAGGGGAGGCAATCAGCCCCAGCATTTT. This codes for CAISESNRGGNQPQHF.

In its sample, this clone was seen once. The chain is built from TRBV28 and TRBJ1-2; TRBD1 is a possible D gene (5 bases). This CDR3 comprises 14 residues. Germline assignment: CDR1 MDHEN and CDR2 SYDVKM. Trimming shortened V by 3 bases and J by 2 bases, and 10 bases separated the two germline ends. CDR3 residues: CASSFTGRNYGYTF. The CDR3 DNA reads as TGTGCCAGCAGTTTTACAGGACGGAACTATGGCTACACCTTC.

This clone was seen once. The gene calls are TRBV9 and TRBJ2-3; 11 positions agree with TRBD2. The V gene end was trimmed by 0 bases and the J gene end by 0 bases; junction bases not matched to a gene: 0. The germline V gene has CDR1 SGDLS and CDR2 YYNGEE. CDR3 length: 16 residues. The CDR3 region is CASSVGTSGSTDTQYF. The DNA of the CDR3 is TGTGCCAGCAGCGTAGGGACTAGCGGGAGCACAGATACGCAGTATTTT.

This clone was counted between two and nine times. V usage is TRBV28 and J usage is TRBJ2-7; D unclear. The V and J ends lost 7 bases and 1 base respectively, with 14 bases between them. The germline V gene has CDR1 MDHEN and CDR2 SYDVKM. The CDR3 length is 14 residues. The CDR3 region has the DNA TGTGCCAGCAATCCCCAGCTTGGGTCCTACGAGCAGTACTTC. Translated: CASNPQLGSYEQYF.

The chain uses TRBV19 and TRBJ2-1; 14 bases are shared with TRBD2. The V gene end was trimmed by 3 bases and the J gene end by 8 bases; junction bases not matched to a gene: 15. Germline assignment: CDR1 LNHDA and CDR2 SQIVND (reference sequence). The CDR3 spans 19 residues. The DNA for the CDR3 is TGTGCCAGTAGTATGCCCGGGACTAGCGGGAGTTCCTTTGGGGATGAGCAGTTCTTC. This codes for CASSMPGTSGSSFGDEQFF. Complete variable domain (other parts from reference TRBV19 and TRBJ2-1): DGGITQSPKYLFRKEGQNVTLSCEQNLNHDAMYWYRQDPGQGLRLIYYSQIVNDFQKGDIAEGYSVSREKKESFPLTVTSAQKNPTAFYLCASSMPGTSGSSFGDEQFFGPGTRLTVL.

The chain combines TRBV11-2 with TRBJ1-1; D unclear. Germline values: CDR1 SGHAT, CDR2 FQNNGV. CDR3 length: 14 amino acids. Deletions cut 5 bases from V and 7 bases from J, with 17 bases between. CDR3 nucleotides: TGTGCCAGCAGCCCGGCCTTCTCGAGTCTTGAAGCTTTCTTT. It translates to CASSPAFSSLEAFF.

V is TRBV20-1 and J is TRBJ2-3; maybe TRBD2 (5 bases). The germline gives CDR1 DFQATT, CDR2 SNEGSKA (reference sequence). V lost 4 bases to trimming and J lost 4 bases, with 6 bases between them. This CDR3 has 11 amino acids. CDR3 protein: CSAKRADTQYF. The DNA for the CDR3 is TGCAGTGCTAAGAGGGCAGATACGCAGTATTTT.

The chain recombines TRBV7-2 with TRBJ2-1; 9 bases are a match to TRBD2. This CDR3 region has 15 residues. With 5 bases clipped from V and 6 bases from J, the junction kept 8 bases outside the gene matches. From germline, CDR1 is SGHTA and CDR2 FQGNSA. CDR3 DNA: TGTGCCAGCAGCCACCTGCGGGGGGGTTCCAATGAGCAGTTCTTC. It encodes CASSHLRGGSNEQFF.

The J gene is TRBJ1-3, the V gene TRBV10-3; 8 bases fit TRBD1. Trimming took 4 bases from V and 0 from J; bases not matched to a gene: 5. In germline, CDR1 is ENHRY, CDR2 SYGVKD. This CDR3 has 16 residues. CDR3 coding DNA: TGTGCCATCAGTGGGGGACAGGTCAACTCTGGAAACACCATATATTTT. Translating it yields CAISGGQVNSGNTIYF.

The rearrangement links TRBV28 to TRBJ1-3; perhaps TRBD1 as D (5 bases). The CDR3 has 15 residues. CDR1 MDHEN and CDR2 SYDVKM come from the germline V gene. Trimming stripped 2 bases from V and 6 bases from J, with 14 bases between. CDR3 loop: CASSLRPGTTNTIYF. As DNA, the CDR3 is TGTGCCAGCAGTTTACGTCCAGGGACCACAAACACCATATATTTT.

The chain couples TRBV10-3 to TRBJ2-5; D not resolved. The tail of the sequence fits TRBJ2-7 better, so the J call may be wrong. This CDR3 has 13 amino acids. The germline CDR1 and CDR2 sequences are ENHRY and SYGVKD. The CDR3 sequence: CAISESGSYEQYF. CDR3 DNA: TGTGCCATCAGTGAGTCTGGATCCTACGAGCAGTACTTC.

The chain has TRBV7-3 and TRBJ1-1; D might be TRBD1 (5 bases). V shed 4 bases and J shed 5 bases, with 20 bases lying between them. Germline values: CDR1 SGHTA, CDR2 FQGTGA. The CDR3 runs 16 residues. The CDR3: CASSSRARGGGTEAFF. The CDR3 DNA sequence: TGTGCCAGCAGCTCCCGGGCCCGGGGCGGGGGGACTGAAGCTTTCTTT.

The chain carries TRBV7-7 and TRBJ2-3, with 10 bases aligning to TRBD2. J lost 2 bases, V lost 3 bases, and 8 bases had no gene match. The CDR3 length is 17 residues. CDR1 is SSHAT and CDR2 is FNYEAQ in the germline V gene (reference sequence). CDR3 sequence (DNA): TGTGCCAGCAGCTTGGTGACAGCGGGGGGGACCACAGATACGCAGTATTTT. This sequence encodes CASSLVTAGGTTDTQYF.

V gene TRBV5-3 combines with J gene TRBJ1-3; no clear D gene. TRBV5-3 is flagged as an ORF with uncertain function. Trimming took 4 bases from V and 2 from J, leaving 7 bases between them. The CDR3 has 13 amino acids. This chain's CDR3 is CARSPDPGNTIYF. CDR3 in DNA: TGTGCCAGAAGCCCCGACCCTGGAAACACCATATATTTT.

The chain is built from TRBV6-5 and TRBJ2-7; either TRBD1 or TRBD2 may fit D (5 bases each). Germline V gene lookup returns CDR1 MNHEY and CDR2 SVGAGI. The CDR3 contains 14 residues. Trimming left V 2 bases short and J 2 bases short, with 10 bases between. The CDR3 DNA reads TGTGCCAGCAGTTACGGAGAGGGGACCTACGAGCAGTACTTC. Translated, it gives CASSYGEGTYEQYF.

The V call is TRBV4-3, the J call TRBJ2-5, with D possibly being TRBD1 or TRBD2 (5 bases each). The CDR3 length is 17 residues. V was cut by 0 bases and J by 4 bases, with 18 bases left in between. The germline gives CDR1 LGHNA, CDR2 YSLEER. The CDR3, as DNA: TGCGCCAGCAGCCAAGATGCCCGGTCCGATGGGGGAGAGACCCAGTACTTC. This sequence encodes CASSQDARSDGGETQYF.